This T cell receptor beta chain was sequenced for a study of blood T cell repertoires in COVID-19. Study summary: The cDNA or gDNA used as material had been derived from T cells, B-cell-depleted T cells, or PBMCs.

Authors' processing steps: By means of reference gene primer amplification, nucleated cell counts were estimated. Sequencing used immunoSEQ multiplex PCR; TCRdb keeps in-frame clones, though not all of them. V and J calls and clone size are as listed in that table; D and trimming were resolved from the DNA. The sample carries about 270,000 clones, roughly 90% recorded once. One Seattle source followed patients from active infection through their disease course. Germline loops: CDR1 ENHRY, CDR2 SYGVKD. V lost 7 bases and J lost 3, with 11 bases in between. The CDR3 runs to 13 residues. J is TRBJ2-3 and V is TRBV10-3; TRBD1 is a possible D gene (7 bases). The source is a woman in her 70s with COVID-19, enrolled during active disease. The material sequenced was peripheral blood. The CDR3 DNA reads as TGTGCCATCAAGGCAGGGGGGACAGATACGCAGTATTTT. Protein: CAIKAGGTDTQYF.